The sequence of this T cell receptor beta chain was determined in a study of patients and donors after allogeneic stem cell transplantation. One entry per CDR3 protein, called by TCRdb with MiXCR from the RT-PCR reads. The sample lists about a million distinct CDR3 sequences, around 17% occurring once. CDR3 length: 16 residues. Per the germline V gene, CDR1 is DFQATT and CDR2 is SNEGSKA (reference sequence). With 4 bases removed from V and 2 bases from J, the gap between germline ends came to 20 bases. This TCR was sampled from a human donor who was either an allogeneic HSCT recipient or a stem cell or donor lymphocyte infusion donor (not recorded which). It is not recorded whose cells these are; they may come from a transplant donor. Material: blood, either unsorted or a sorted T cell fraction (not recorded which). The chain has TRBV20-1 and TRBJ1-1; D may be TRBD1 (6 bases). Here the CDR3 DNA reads TGCAGTGCTACACTAGCCTGGGGGACACCAAACACTGAAGCTTTCTTT. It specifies CSATLAWGTPNTEAFF.